The T cell receptor (beta chain) described here comes from a study of T cell responses to AZD1222 COVID-19 vaccine. CDR3 length: 16 residues. Germline CDR1 reads SGHTA; CDR2 reads FQGTGA. V lost 5 bases, J lost 4 bases, and 11 bases stayed unmatched. Broader study findings: A mostly white British donor set with more females was recruited, and clonal diversity was possibly underestimated. No day 14 peak samples; only post-peak repertoires were characterized. Variant regions that are unmutated are reportedly the target of nearly half of spike-specific TCRs.

About this clone itself: Its target is unknown.

TCRdb's copy holds only in-frame clones and misses some; the assay was immunoSEQ multiplex PCR. This sample has 150,000 to 200,000 clones, with around 90% found just once. Sequenced here: peripheral blood, sampled 28 days after the second dose of the MenACWY control vaccine. This receptor was identified in an adult who received the MenACWY meningococcal vaccine as a control. V gene TRBV7-3 combines with J gene TRBJ2-7, with 10 bases lining up with TRBD1. CDR3 residues: CASSLQAGQGDYEQYF. The CDR3 DNA reads TGTGCCAGCAGCCTTCAGGCCGGACAGGGGGATTACGAGCAGTACTTC.